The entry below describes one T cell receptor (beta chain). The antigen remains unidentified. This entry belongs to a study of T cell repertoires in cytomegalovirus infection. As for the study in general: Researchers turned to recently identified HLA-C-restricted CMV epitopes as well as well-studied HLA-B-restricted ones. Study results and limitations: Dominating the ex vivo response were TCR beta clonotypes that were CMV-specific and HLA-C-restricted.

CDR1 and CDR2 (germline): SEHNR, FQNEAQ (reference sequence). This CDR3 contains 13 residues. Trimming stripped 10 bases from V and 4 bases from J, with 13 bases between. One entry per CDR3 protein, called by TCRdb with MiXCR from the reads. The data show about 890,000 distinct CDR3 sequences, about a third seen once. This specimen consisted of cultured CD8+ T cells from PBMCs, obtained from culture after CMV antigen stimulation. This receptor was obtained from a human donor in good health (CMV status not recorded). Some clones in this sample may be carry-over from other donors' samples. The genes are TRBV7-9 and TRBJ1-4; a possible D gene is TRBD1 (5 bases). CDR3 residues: CATSGGLNEKLFF. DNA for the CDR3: TGTGCCACTTCGGGGGGACTTAATGAAAAACTGTTTTTT.